Presented here are 26 T cell receptor beta chains from one specimen sequenced in a study of blood T cell repertoires in COVID-19 (dated by TCRdb to about 2020). Library method: the immunoSEQ multiplex PCR assay. The source is immuneACCESS, and TCRdb retained only in-frame sequences with V and J called. Part of the clones is not carried over; for the studies checked, unresolved V genes explain less than half of this, and the remainder is unexplained. The sample profile shows fewer than 200,000 clones; approximately 80% of them were found once. The ten largest clones take up around 8% of the sample. Sequencing input: peripheral blood. Receptors were obtained from a woman of 80 years or more with COVID-19, enrolled during active disease.

The chain combines TRBV5-1 with TRBJ2-7, with a possible D match to TRBD2 (5 bases). The length of the CDR3 is 13 residues. Germline V gene sequence: CDR1 SGHRS, CDR2 YFSETQ. V was cut by 4 bases and J by 7 bases, with 15 bases left in between. This CDR3 is CASSHGRDGEQYF. CDR3 DNA: TGCGCCAGCAGCCATGGACGGGATGGGGAGCAGTACTTC. The full variable domain, rest sourced from reference TRBV5-1 and TRBJ2-7, is KAGVTQTPRYLIKTRGQQVTLSCSPISGHRSVSWYQQTPGQGLQFLFEYFSETQRNKGNFPGRFSGRQFSNSRSEMNVSTLELGDSALYLCASSHGRDGEQYFGPGTRLTVT.

The genes are TRBV5-1 and TRBJ2-7; D might be TRBD2 (5 bases). The germline gives CDR1 SGHRS, CDR2 YFSETQ. V shed 0 bases and J shed 6 bases, with 10 bases lying between them. This CDR3 is built from 13 residues. Written as DNA, the CDR3 is TGCGCCAGCAGCTTGGGTGGAGGCGGCGAGCAGTACTTC. Amino acids: CASSLGGGGEQYF. The complete variable domain, with remaining parts taken from reference TRBV5-1 and TRBJ2-7, reads KAGVTQTPRYLIKTRGQQVTLSCSPISGHRSVSWYQQTPGQGLQFLFEYFSETQRNKGNFPGRFSGRQFSNSRSEMNVSTLELGDSALYLCASSLGGGGEQYFGPGTRLTVT.

The J gene is TRBJ2-7, the V gene TRBV6-5; TRBD1 aligns across 7 bases. Germline-derived CDR1 and CDR2 are MNHEY and SVGAGI. Unmatched junction bases numbered 13, after V lost 7 bases and J lost 7 bases. This CDR3 comprises 14 residues. CDR3 region: CASIRDRTMREQYF. The CDR3 nucleotides are TGTGCCAGCATAAGGGACAGAACTATGCGGGAGCAGTACTTC.

This sequence joins TRBV7-9 and TRBJ1-5, with D possibly matching TRBD1 (6 bases). The CDR3 has 14 amino acids. Per germline, CDR1 SEHNR and CDR2 FQNEAQ (reference sequence). V lost 6 bases and J 6 bases, leaving 15 bases between the germline ends. CDR3 loop: CASSKQGRGQPQHF. The CDR3 nucleotides read TGTGCCAGCAGTAAACAGGGAAGAGGTCAGCCCCAGCATTTT. Combining the CDR3 with reference TRBV7-9 and TRBJ1-5 gives the whole variable domain DTGVSQNPRHKITKRGQNVTFRCDPISEHNRLYWYRQTLGQGPEFLTYFQNEAQLEKSRLLSDRFSAERPKGSFSTLEIQRTEQGDSAMYLCASSKQGRGQPQHFGDGTRLSIL.

This chain connects TRBV4-2 to TRBJ2-1, with 8 bases aligning to TRBD2. With 1 base clipped from V and 10 bases from J, the junction kept 6 bases outside the gene matches. CDR3 length equals 14 residues. Germline loops: CDR1 LGHNA, CDR2 YNFKEQ. The CDR3 loop is CASSQARRGAEQFF. DNA for the CDR3: TGTGCCAGCAGCCAAGCTCGGCGGGGGGCCGAGCAGTTCTTC.

The rearrangement joins TRBV18 to TRBJ1-5, with D hard to call. CDR3 size: 15 residues. The germline V and J ends were trimmed by 4 bases and 4 bases, with 14 bases remaining between them. Germline V lookup: CDR1 KGHSH, CDR2 LQKENI. In DNA form, the CDR3 reads TGTGCCAGCTCACATTACCCCCGGGGAAATCAGCCCCAGCATTTT. It specifies CASSHYPRGNQPQHF.

The chain recombines TRBV18 with TRBJ1-6, with 7 bases fitting TRBD1. CDR1 and CDR2 from the germline V gene are KGHSH and LQKENI. This CDR3 contains 17 residues. V lost 6 bases to trimming and J lost 7 bases; unmatched junction nucleotides: 15. The CDR3, as DNA: TGTGCCAGCTCTCAAACGGGGAAGGGGGCCCCGAATTCACCCCTCCACTTT. As protein: CASSQTGKGAPNSPLHF. The entire variable domain, with the rest obtained from reference TRBV18 and TRBJ1-6, is as follows: NAGVMQNPRHLVRRRGQEARLRCSPMKGHSHVYWYRQLPEEGLKFMVYLQKENIIDESGMPKERFSAEFPKEGPSILRIQQVVRGDSAAYFCASSQTGKGAPNSPLHFGNGTRLTVT.

This clone was found many times. J is TRBJ2-1 and V is TRBV6-6; D remains ambiguous. The CDR3 is 13 residues long. Per the germline V gene, CDR1 is MNHNY and CDR2 is SVGAGI (reference sequence). V was cut by 1 base and J by 5 bases, with 6 bases left in between. CDR3 DNA: TGTGCCAGCAGTTACTTCAGGAACAATGAGCAGTTCTTC. It specifies CASSYFRNNEQFF.

This sequence joins TRBV15 and TRBJ1-5; 9 bases agree with TRBD1. With V trimmed by 4 bases and J by 5 bases, 6 bases remained unmatched. Per germline, CDR1 LNHNV and CDR2 YYDKDF (reference sequence). The CDR3 runs 15 residues. The CDR3 sequence is CATSKWTGDDQPQHF. In DNA, the CDR3 is TGTGCCACCAGCAAGTGGACAGGGGACGATCAGCCCCAGCATTTT.

This chain uses TRBV5-1 with TRBJ2-1, with D perhaps TRBD1 (5 bases). Per germline, CDR1 SGHRS and CDR2 YFSETQ. CDR3 length equals 12 residues. Deletions cut 3 bases from V and 6 bases from J, with 7 bases between. CDR3 nucleotide sequence: TGCGCCAGCAGCTCAGACAGCAATGAGCAGTTCTTC. Encoded protein: CASSSDSNEQFF.

This chain uses TRBV5-1 with TRBJ2-6, with 7 bases aligning to TRBD2. Unmatched junction bases numbered 5, after V lost 5 bases and J lost 3 bases. Germline-derived CDR1 and CDR2 are SGHRS and YFSETQ. The CDR3 spans 15 residues. CDR3 sequence reads: CASRVRGSGANVLTF. CDR3 sequence (DNA): TGCGCCAGCAGGGTTCGCGGGAGTGGGGCCAACGTCCTGACTTTC. Filled out from reference TRBV5-1 and TRBJ2-6, the complete variable domain reads KAGVTQTPRYLIKTRGQQVTLSCSPISGHRSVSWYQQTPGQGLQFLFEYFSETQRNKGNFPGRFSGRQFSNSRSEMNVSTLELGDSALYLCASRVRGSGANVLTFGAGSRLTVL.

This chain uses TRBV27 with TRBJ2-1; TRBD2 matches 15 bases. The trim removed 3 bases at V and 14 bases at J, leaving 8 bases unmatched. Germline V lookup: CDR1 MNHEY, CDR2 SMNVEV (reference sequence). This CDR3 comprises 15 residues. As DNA, the CDR3 is TGTGCCAGCAGTTTCCCCGGGACTAGCGGGGGGATAAAGTTCTTC. Encoded protein: CASSFPGTSGGIKFF.

CDR3 nucleotides: TGTGCCAGCAGTGAAGTCCACAGGGGAGGCACTGAAGCTTTCTTT. Protein sequence: CASSEVHRGGTEAFF. The chain uses TRBV6-1 and TRBJ1-1; 7 bases align to TRBD1. V dropped 1 base and J dropped 4; count of bases not matched to a gene: 6. This CDR3 spans 15 amino acids. Looked up from germline, CDR1 is MNHNS and CDR2 is SASEGT.

The chain uses TRBV3-1 (or the pseudogene TRBV3-2) and TRBJ1-2; 8 bases align to TRBD1. J gave up 8 bases and V 4 bases, and 12 bases lay outside the gene matches. The V gene's germline CDR1 is LGHDT and CDR2 YNNKEL (reference sequence). The CDR3 consists of 15 residues. The CDR3 DNA is TGTGCCAGCAGCCTGACTTTTACAGGGGGAAACGGCTACACCTTC. It codes for CASSLTFTGGNGYTF.

The rearrangement joins TRBV3-1 (or the pseudogene TRBV3-2) to TRBJ1-1, with D possibly matching TRBD1 (5 bases). The CDR3 extends over 13 amino acids. Germline CDR1 is LGHDT and CDR2 is YNNKEL (reference sequence). The V gene lost 4 bases and the J gene lost 1 base, with 7 bases spanning the gap. The CDR3 DNA is TGTGCCAGCAGCCGCAGGGAGAACACTGAAGCTTTCTTT. Protein: CASSRRENTEAFF.

The DNA for the CDR3 is TGTGCCAGTAAGGCGGGGGAGCAATACAATGAGCAGTTCTTC. Translating gives CASKAGEQYNEQFF. The chain links TRBV19 to TRBJ2-1, with 7 bases aligning to TRBD2. J gave up 4 bases and V 7 bases, and 7 bases lay outside the gene matches. This CDR3 region has 14 residues. The V gene's germline CDR1 is LNHDA and CDR2 SQIVND (reference sequence).

The V call is TRBV7-8, the J call TRBJ2-7; 8 bases match TRBD1. Trimming removed 5 bases from V and 9 bases from J; junction bases left unmatched: 6. Germline assignment: CDR1 SGHVS and CDR2 FQNEAQ. This CDR3 is built from 12 residues. The CDR3 sequence is CASSPDRGPQYF. The CDR3 DNA sequence: TGTGCCAGCAGCCCCGACAGGGGACCGCAGTACTTC.

The genes are TRBV14 and TRBJ2-5; D unresolved. V dropped 4 bases and J dropped 5 bases, with 20 bases sitting between them. The CDR3 totals 16 residues. The germline V gene has CDR1 SGHDN and CDR2 FVKESK. CDR3 nucleotides: TGTGCCAGCAGCCTAGCCCCTAGGCACCCCGCGGAGACCCAGTACTTC. As protein: CASSLAPRHPAETQYF.

Notes on this clone: Other DNA variants within this sample encode the same CDR3. The chain combines TRBV6-1 with TRBJ1-5, with 8 positions matching TRBD1. Germline CDR1 is MNHNS and CDR2 is SASEGT. The CDR3 covers 15 residues. Trimming cost V 0 bases and J 3 bases; bases outside gene matches: 1. The CDR3 loop is CASSEAGQDNQPQHF. The CDR3 DNA follows: TGTGCCAGCAGTGAAGCGGGACAGGACAATCAGCCCCAGCATTTT.

This chain links TRBV20-1 with TRBJ1-1, with 10 bases matching TRBD1. Germline CDR1 and CDR2: DFQATT and SNEGSKA (reference sequence). The CDR3 totals 16 residues. The V gene end was trimmed by 3 bases and the J gene end by 7 bases; junction bases not matched to a gene: 14. CDR3 DNA sequence: TGCAGTGCTAGTGGGGGAGGTGACAGGGGGCCAGTTGAAGCTTTCTTT. This sequence encodes CSASGGGDRGPVEAFF.

The rearrangement uses TRBV5-1 and TRBJ2-2, with D tentatively TRBD2 (5 bases). V was pared by 4 bases and J by 5 bases, with 12 bases between. This CDR3 is built from 14 residues. Germline lookup yields CDR1 SGHRS and CDR2 YFSETQ. The CDR3 sequence: CASSGSTRTGELFF. The CDR3 coding sequence is TGCGCCAGCAGCGGGAGTACTAGAACCGGGGAGCTGTTTTTT.

This chain joins TRBV7-3 and TRBJ2-3, with D perhaps TRBD2 (6 bases). This CDR3 has 13 residues. Trimming took 5 bases from V and 6 from J, leaving 12 bases between them. CDR1 SGHTA and CDR2 FQGTGA come from the germline V gene. CDR3 amino acids: CASSPGTQDTQYF. The CDR3 DNA reads as TGTGCCAGCAGCCCCGGGACTCAGGATACGCAGTATTTT.

The chain has TRBV18 and TRBJ1-3; no reliable D call. This CDR3 comprises 13 residues. V lost 1 base and J 4 bases, leaving 5 bases between the germline ends. Germline CDR1 is KGHSH and CDR2 is LQKENI. The CDR3 DNA is TGTGCCAGCTCACCACAAGAGGGAAACACCATATATTTT. Amino acid sequence: CASSPQEGNTIYF. Full variable domain (outside the CDR3, taken from reference TRBV18 and TRBJ1-3): NAGVMQNPRHLVRRRGQEARLRCSPMKGHSHVYWYRQLPEEGLKFMVYLQKENIIDESGMPKERFSAEFPKEGPSILRIQQVVRGDSAAYFCASSPQEGNTIYFGEGSWLTVV.

The chain carries TRBV11-2 and TRBJ1-4, with D possibly being TRBD1 (6 bases). Germline V gives CDR1 SGHAT, CDR2 FQNNGV. V was pared by 6 bases and J by 5 bases, with 13 bases between. The CDR3 is 14 amino acids. This CDR3 is CASRRDIRNEKLFF. The CDR3 region has the DNA TGTGCCAGCAGAAGGGACATCCGAAATGAAAAACTGTTTTTT.

The chain employs TRBV29-1 and TRBJ1-1; 9 nucleotides line up with TRBD1. The junction had 3 bases not matched to a gene; V was cut back by 4 bases and J by 6 bases. CDR3 length: 12 amino acids. Germline V gene data show CDR1 as SQVTM and CDR2 as ANQGSEA. CDR3 amino acids: CSVGQGEAEAFF. CDR3 bases: TGCAGCGTTGGACAGGGGGAGGCTGAAGCTTTCTTT.

This clone was recorded only once. CDR3 in amino acids: CASSEYRDQETQYF. DNA of the CDR3: TGTGCCAGCTCGGAATACAGGGACCAAGAGACCCAGTACTTC. V usage is TRBV18 and J usage is TRBJ2-5; possible D gene TRBD1, 6 bases. The V end was cut by 6 bases, the J end by 0 bases, with 11 bases between. The V gene's germline CDR1 is KGHSH and CDR2 LQKENI. The CDR3 consists of 14 residues.